The present entry profiles one T cell receptor beta chain with its context. The specificity of this receptor is unknown. Base qualities are missing; no much larger clone stands one base away. RNA was extracted using the RNeasy kit, and roughly 0.5 to 1 ug of the RNA was reverse transcribed with random hexamers. The immunoSEQ multiplex PCR assay, covering 54 Vbeta and 13 Jbeta segments, was used to amplify TCR beta CDR3 regions. To correct PCR amplification bias, a synthetic template baseline was used for both primer optimization and computational correction. Per the authors' processing: Only productive sequences were kept, with reads annotated to V, D and J genes according to IMGT and analyzed in immunoSEQ Analyzer. To calculate clonality, Shannon entropy was normalized by log2 of the number of productive unique sequences and then subtracted from one. For each patient and control, public and private clones were evaluated within the 100 most prevalent clones. A clone was defined as Susac-specific if it was absent from the healthy and MS cohorts, from over a thousand published viral clones and from other ImmuneACCESS disease sequences. Using fastp at Q25 and MiXCR, TCRdb reprocessed the public reads and kept productive beta chains. Rows are unified per CDR3 protein, each entry keeping the most common DNA and genes. TCRdb's processing, not the authors' own work, is the source of the V and J calls. The sample table lists roughly 330,000 distinct CDR3 sequences, 90% to 95% of them with a count of one. The ten largest clones take up less than 0.08% of the sample.

The data originate from a study of CD8 T cells in Susac syndrome (dated by TCRdb to the late 2010s). Notes on the research overall: Repertoire sequencing was used to test whether CD8+ T cell activation and differentiation in Susac syndrome was antigen driven.

Peripheral blood CD8+ and CD4+ T cells from healthy donors, Susac syndrome patients and multiple sclerosis patients were profiled by high-throughput TCR beta sequencing. Multiple sclerosis controls were treatment-naive patients with stable or active relapsing-remitting disease fulfilling revised McDonald criteria. Bulk CD8+ and CD4+ T cells were purified by magnetic negative isolation, while CD8+ TEMRA cells were enriched using FACS. Blood was drawn into EDTA tubes, processed within 24 hours, and PBMCs were isolated by density gradient centrifugation. PBMCs intended for TCR sequencing were cryopreserved in liquid nitrogen and were subsequently thawed in a 37 degrees C water bath. The sorted or isolated CD4+, CD8+ and CD8+ TEMRA cells had a purity of 90% or higher. Including the terminal cysteine and phenylalanine, the CDR3 comprises 14 residues. The DNA shown is the 42-base CDR3, in frame from base 1. The CDR1 and CDR2 encoded by the germline V gene (reference sequence) are LGHDT and YNNKEL. V is pared back by 4 bases and J by 8 bases, with 17 bases lying between the germline termini.

What the research found in general, with its limitations: The TCR sequencing and HLA analysis was acknowledged to have included a relatively small number of individuals.

Sequenced: CD4+ T cells from PBMCs. The chain is made from TRBV3-1 and TRBJ1-1; the D gene identity is not certain. The sequence was obtained from a human donor with multiple sclerosis. The sequenced DNA: TGTGCCAGCAGCCCACGTGGCGGTCTGGGGGAAGCTTTCTTT. This sequence encodes CASSPRGGLGEAFF.